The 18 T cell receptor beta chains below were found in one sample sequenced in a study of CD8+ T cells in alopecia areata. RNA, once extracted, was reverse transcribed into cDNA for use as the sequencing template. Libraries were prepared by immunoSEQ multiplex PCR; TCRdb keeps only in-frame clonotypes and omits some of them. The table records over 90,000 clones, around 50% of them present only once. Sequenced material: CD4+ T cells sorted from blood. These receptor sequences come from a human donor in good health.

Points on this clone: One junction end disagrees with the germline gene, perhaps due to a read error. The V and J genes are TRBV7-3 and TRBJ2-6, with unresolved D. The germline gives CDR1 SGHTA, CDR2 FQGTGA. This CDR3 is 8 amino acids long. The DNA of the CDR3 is TGTGCCAGCACCCCCGCCGCTTTC. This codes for CASTPAAF. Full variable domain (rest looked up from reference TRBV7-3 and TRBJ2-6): GAGVSQTPSNKVTEKGKYVELRCDPISGHTALYWYRQSLGQGPEFLIYFQGTGAADDSGLPNDRFFAVRPEGSVSTLKIQRTERGDSAVYLCASTPAAFGAGSRLTVL.

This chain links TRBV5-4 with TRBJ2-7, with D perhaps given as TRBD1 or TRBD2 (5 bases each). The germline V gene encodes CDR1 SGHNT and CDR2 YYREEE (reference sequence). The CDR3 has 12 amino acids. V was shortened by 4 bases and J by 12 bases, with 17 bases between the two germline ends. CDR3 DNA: TGTGCCAGCAGCCGTGATCTAGGGGACCGGTACTTC. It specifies CASSRDLGDRYF.

CDR3 protein: CSVDQGAETQYF. Written as DNA, the CDR3 is TGCAGCGTTGACCAGGGGGCGGAGACCCAGTACTTC. The chain uses TRBV29-1 and TRBJ2-5, with 8 bases aligning to TRBD1. The germline V gene encodes CDR1 SQVTM and CDR2 ANQGSEA. The CDR3 covers 12 residues. V gave up 3 bases and J gave up 5 bases; unmatched junction bases: 2.

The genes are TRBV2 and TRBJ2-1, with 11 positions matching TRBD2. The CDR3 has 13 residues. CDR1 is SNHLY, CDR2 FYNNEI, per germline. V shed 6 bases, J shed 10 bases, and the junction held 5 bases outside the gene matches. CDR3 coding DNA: TGTGCCAGCAGCCTAGCGGGGGGACGGGAGCAGTTCTTC. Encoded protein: CASSLAGGREQFF.

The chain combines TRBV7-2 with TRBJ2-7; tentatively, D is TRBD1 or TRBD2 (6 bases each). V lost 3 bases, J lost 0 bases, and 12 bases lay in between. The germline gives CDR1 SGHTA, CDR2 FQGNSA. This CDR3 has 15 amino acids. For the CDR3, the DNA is TGTGCCAGCAGCTTTAACGGGGGCCACTCCTACGAGCAGTACTTC. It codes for CASSFNGGHSYEQYF.

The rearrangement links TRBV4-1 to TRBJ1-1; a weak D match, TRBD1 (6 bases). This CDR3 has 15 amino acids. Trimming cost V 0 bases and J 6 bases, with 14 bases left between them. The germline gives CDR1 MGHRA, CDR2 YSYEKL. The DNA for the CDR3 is TGCGCCAGCAGCCAAGATAGAGGACAGAGATCTGAAGCTTTCTTT. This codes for CASSQDRGQRSEAFF.

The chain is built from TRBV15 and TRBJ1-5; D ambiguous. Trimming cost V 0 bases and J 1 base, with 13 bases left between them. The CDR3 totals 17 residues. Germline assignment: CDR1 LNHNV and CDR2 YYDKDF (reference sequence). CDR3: CATSRDGLTVSNQPQHF. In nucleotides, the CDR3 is TGTGCCACCAGCAGAGATGGGCTGACTGTCAGCAATCAGCCCCAGCATTTT.

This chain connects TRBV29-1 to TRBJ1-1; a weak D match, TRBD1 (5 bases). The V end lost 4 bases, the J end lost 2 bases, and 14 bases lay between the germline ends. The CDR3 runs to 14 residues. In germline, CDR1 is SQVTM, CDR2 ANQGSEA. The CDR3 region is CSVVRDQPNTEAFF. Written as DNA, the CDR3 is TGCAGCGTTGTAAGGGACCAACCCAACACTGAAGCTTTCTTT.

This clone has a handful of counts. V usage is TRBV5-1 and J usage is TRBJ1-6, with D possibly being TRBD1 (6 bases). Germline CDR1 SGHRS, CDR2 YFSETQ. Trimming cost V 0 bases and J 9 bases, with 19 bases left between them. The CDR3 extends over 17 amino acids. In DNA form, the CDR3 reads TGCGCCAGCAGCTTGGACCCCGCGGAGGGGGTTGGTTCACCCCTCCACTTT. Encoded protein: CASSLDPAEGVGSPLHF.

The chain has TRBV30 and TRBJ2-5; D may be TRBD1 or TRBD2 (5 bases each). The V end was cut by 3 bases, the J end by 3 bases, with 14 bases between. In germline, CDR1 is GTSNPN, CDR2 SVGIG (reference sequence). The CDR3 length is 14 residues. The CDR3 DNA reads TGTGCCTGGAGGCCACCTTGGGGGAAAGAGACCCAGTACTTC. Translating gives CAWRPPWGKETQYF.

The CDR3 loop is CASSQGASGAQETQYF. DNA of the CDR3: TGTGCCAGCAGCCAAGGGGCTAGCGGGGCCCAAGAGACCCAGTACTTC. The rearrangement uses TRBV4-2 and TRBJ2-5; 9 bases match TRBD2. Germline CDR1 reads LGHNA; CDR2 reads YNFKEQ. The junction had 4 bases not matched to a gene; V was cut back by 1 base and J by 1 base. The CDR3 has 16 residues.

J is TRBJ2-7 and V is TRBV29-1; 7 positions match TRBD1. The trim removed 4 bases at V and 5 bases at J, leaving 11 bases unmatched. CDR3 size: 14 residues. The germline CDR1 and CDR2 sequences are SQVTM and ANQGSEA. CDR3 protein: CSVAFTQGSDEQYF. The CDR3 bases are TGCAGCGTTGCCTTTACACAGGGGTCCGACGAGCAGTACTTC.

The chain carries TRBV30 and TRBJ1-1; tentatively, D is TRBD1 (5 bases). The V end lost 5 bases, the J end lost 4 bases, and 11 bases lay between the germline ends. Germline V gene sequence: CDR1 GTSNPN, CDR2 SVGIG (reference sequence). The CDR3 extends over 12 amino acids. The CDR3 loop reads CAWQGSTTEAFF. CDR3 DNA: TGTGCCTGGCAGGGCTCTACCACTGAAGCTTTCTTT.

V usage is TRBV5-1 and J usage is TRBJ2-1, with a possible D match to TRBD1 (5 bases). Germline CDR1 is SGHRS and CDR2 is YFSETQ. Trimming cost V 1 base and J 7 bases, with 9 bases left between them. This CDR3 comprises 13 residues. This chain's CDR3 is CASSLMGPNEQFF. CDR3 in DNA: TGCGCCAGCAGCTTGATGGGGCCGAATGAGCAGTTCTTC.

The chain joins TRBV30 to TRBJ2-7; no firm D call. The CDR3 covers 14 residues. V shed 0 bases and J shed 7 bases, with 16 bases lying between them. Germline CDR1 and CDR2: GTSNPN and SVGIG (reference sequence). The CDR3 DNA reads TGTGCCTGGAGTGTAAAGCAGGCCCCGAGGGAGCAGTACTTC. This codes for CAWSVKQAPREQYF.

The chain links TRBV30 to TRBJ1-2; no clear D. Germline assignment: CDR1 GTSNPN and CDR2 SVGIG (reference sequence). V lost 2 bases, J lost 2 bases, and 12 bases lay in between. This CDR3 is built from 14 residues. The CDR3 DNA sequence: TGTGCCTGGAGTCTGCGGGGTTTGAACTATGGCTACACCTTC. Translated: CAWSLRGLNYGYTF.

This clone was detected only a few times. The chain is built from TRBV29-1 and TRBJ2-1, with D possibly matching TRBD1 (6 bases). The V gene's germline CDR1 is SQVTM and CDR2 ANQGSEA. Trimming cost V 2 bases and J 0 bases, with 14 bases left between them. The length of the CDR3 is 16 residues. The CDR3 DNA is TGCAGCGTTGAAACGCCGGACAGATACTCCTACAATGAGCAGTTCTTC. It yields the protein CSVETPDRYSYNEQFF.

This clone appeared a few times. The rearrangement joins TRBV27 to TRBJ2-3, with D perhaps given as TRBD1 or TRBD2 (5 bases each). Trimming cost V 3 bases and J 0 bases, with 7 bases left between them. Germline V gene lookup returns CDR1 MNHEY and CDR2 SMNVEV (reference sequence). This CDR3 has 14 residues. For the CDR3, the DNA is TGTGCCAGCAGTTTCAGGGACAGCACAGATACGCAGTATTTT. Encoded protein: CASSFRDSTDTQYF.